This paragraph covers one T cell receptor (beta chain) sequence. By sample share, this clonotype is medium-sized (0.01 to 0.1%). Its antigen remains undetermined. Base quality data are lacking; no much larger clone is found one base away. Library preparation used 5' RACE. The listed sequencing device is NextSeq 500. In the TCR library protocol, a unique molecular identifier was attached to each TCR cDNA molecule so that PCR and sequencing errors could be corrected. Concerning the study's data processing: TCR identification, UMI-based error correction and CDR3 extraction were all carried out with Decombinator tools. TCRs above a frequency of 2 per 1,000, corresponding to the top 1% of the tumor frequency distribution, were defined as expanded. Expanded tumor TCRs were classed as regional if statistically deemed absent (corrected P<0.05) from at least one tumor region, otherwise ubiquitous. Renyi diversity was calculated using the R vegan package after each repertoire was subsampled 100 times to 5,000 TCRs. CDR3 similarity networks were built from amino acid triplet string-kernel similarity, with CDR3s being connected when pairwise similarity was above 0.82. TCRdb reran the public reads through fastp at Q25 and MiXCR, keeping productive beta chains. Entries are consolidated by CDR3 protein sequence, retaining the most common genes and DNA. These V and J calls rely on TCRdb rather than the paper's analysis. For this sample the table gives fewer than 3,500 distinct CDR3 sequences, of which approximately 7% were detected only once. Approximately 11% of the sample goes to the ten largest clones.

This sample stems from a study of spatial heterogeneity in lung cancer (dated 2019 in TCRdb). For context, the study as a whole: Beta-chain transcripts were consistently detected in greater numbers than alpha-chain transcripts, which likely reflects a higher abundance of beta-chain transcripts. In tumor regions, TCR transcript counts showed a strong correlation with a T cell transcriptional module score derived from matched bulk RNA-seq. In the raw uncorrected reads, each unique combination of TCR and UMI appeared more than ten times on average. TCR alpha and beta repertoires were quantitatively compared across multiple tumor regions, matched nontumor lung and blood in non-small cell lung cancer. Nonsynonymous mutation counts, determined by whole-exome sequencing of tumor tissue, were related to features of the TCR repertoire. Both alpha and beta chains were TCR-sequenced in samples taken at surgery, namely 220 tumor regions, around 61 matched nontumor lung samples and 50 to 60 PBMC samples. What the study reported, not specific to this receptor: A correlation was observed between the number of expanded intratumoral alpha and beta TCRs and the tumor nonsynonymous mutation count. Additional single-cell paired TCR alpha and beta sequencing was considered necessary to confirm, at a functional level, the hypothesis that regional TCRs recognize regional mutations. Estimated TCR-seq coverage of tumor T cells was only around 7% for alpha chains and 13% for beta chains. Counts of ubiquitous and regional expanded TCRs were found to correlate with counts of ubiquitous and regional nonsynonymous mutations, respectively.

CDR1 and CDR2 are read off the germline V gene (reference sequence) as DFQATT and SNEGSKA. From cysteine to phenylalanine, the CDR3 is 14 amino acids long. The kept DNA is CDR3 alone, 42 bases in frame from the first base. The junction shows trimming of 4 bases on V and 2 bases on J, plus 15 bases between the germline ends. The time point label for this specimen denotes: sample taken at primary tumor resection. Donors were 72 patients with early-stage, untreated non-small cell lung cancer from the lung TRACERx cohort. Without any cell sorting, TCR sequencing was performed on whole RNA extracted either from tumor and nontumor lung tissue or from cryopreserved PBMC samples. Patients were selected for TCR sequencing only if sufficient RNA was available from at least two tumor regions. Tumor and adjacent nontumor lung specimens were reviewed by a lung pathologist before selection.

The receptor chain draws on TRBV20-1 and TRBJ2-7, with a weak D call of TRBD1 (6 bases match). The receptor was isolated from a female donor with early-stage non-small cell lung cancer. Source: lung tumor tissue, taken at surgery. CDR3 reads: CSATPRDKTYEQYF. In nucleotides, the sequence is TGCAGTGCTACCCCCCGGGACAAGACCTACGAGCAGTACTTC.